This TCR beta chain comes out of a study of blood T cell repertoires in COVID-19. Using immunoSEQ multiplex PCR, the repertoire was profiled, and TCRdb retains in-frame clones only, with some absent. Counted here are hundreds of thousands of clones, 85% to 90% occurring once; the ten biggest clones make up less than 1.2%. This clone was recorded only once. CDR3 size: 15 residues. Germline V CDR1 and CDR2: MDHEN, SYDVKM. Trimming took off 4 bases at V and 2 bases at J, with 15 bases between the two ends. The specimen sequenced was PBMCs or T cells enriched from blood (not recorded which). This TCR came from a man aged 18 to 29 who had recovered from COVID-19. This chain joins TRBV28 and TRBJ2-7; no definite D call. Here the CDR3 reads CASSSPGNLAYEQYF. The CDR3 nucleotides read TGTGCCAGCAGTTCCCCTGGCAACCTAGCCTACGAGCAGTACTTC.